Listed below are T cell receptor beta chains from one sample, sequenced in a study of T cell responses to AZD1222 COVID-19 vaccine. Profiled with immunoSEQ multiplex PCR; TCRdb holds only in-frame clones, not every one. Among 80,000 or so clones listed, 70% to 85% were seen once. The specimen comprised peripheral blood, sampled on day 0 of AZD1222 vaccination. The receptors stem from an adult in good health. Both conserved end residues are part of each CDR3. The order of the fields is clone size, D gene, V gene, J gene, CDR3 DNA, CDR3 protein. D genes are given only for firm matches. Clone size is stated in some rows and not others, as once, few, many or a class when expanded.

clone size: .
D gene: .
V gene: TRBV6-5
J gene: TRBJ2-5
CDR3 DNA: TGTGCCAGCAGTTACACACGGGTGGAGACCCAGTACTTC
CDR3 protein: CASSYTRVETQYF

clone size: few
D gene: TRBD1
V gene: TRBV7-2
J gene: TRBJ1-2
CDR3 DNA: TGTGCCAGCAGCTTCCGACAGGGGAATGGCTACACCTTC
CDR3 protein: CASSFRQGNGYTF

clone size: medium-sized
D gene: .
V gene: TRBV10-1
J gene: TRBJ2-7
CDR3 DNA: TGCGCCAGCAGTGAATACGGTTCTGGCGAGCAGTACTTC
CDR3 protein: CASSEYGSGEQYF

clone size: medium-sized
D gene: .
V gene: TRBV4-2
J gene: TRBJ1-2
CDR3 DNA: TGTGCCAGCAGCCCCGGGCGGGAGGATGGCTACACCTTC
CDR3 protein: CASSPGREDGYTF

clone size: .
D gene: .
V gene: TRBV19
J gene: TRBJ2-3
CDR3 DNA: TGTGCCAGCCTAGGGCGTTACTCAGATACGCAGTATTTT
CDR3 protein: CASLGRYSDTQYF

clone size: once
D gene: TRBD1
V gene: TRBV5-6
J gene: TRBJ2-1
CDR3 DNA: TGTGCCAGCAGCTGGGACAGGGGGCTTGAGCAGTTCTTC
CDR3 protein: CASSWDRGLEQFF

clone size: .
D gene: .
V gene: TRBV7-2
J gene: TRBJ2-6
CDR3 DNA: TGTGCCAGCAGCAGGTGGGACTCTGGGGCCAACGTCCTGACTTTC
CDR3 protein: CASSRWDSGANVLTF

clone size: .
D gene: TRBD1
V gene: TRBV2
J gene: TRBJ2-4
CDR3 DNA: TGTGCCAGCGAAGACCCACAGGGGTTTGAAAACATTCAGTACTTC
CDR3 protein: CASEDPQGFENIQYF

clone size: .
D gene: TRBD2
V gene: TRBV7-2
J gene: TRBJ2-5
CDR3 DNA: TGTGCCAGCAGCTTAGAGGTTGCGGGAGGGCGGGAAACCCAGTACTTC
CDR3 protein: CASSLEVAGGRETQYF

clone size: once
D gene: TRBD2
V gene: TRBV5-6
J gene: TRBJ2-5
CDR3 DNA: TGTGCCAGCAGCTTGGCTAGCGGGGGGGAGACCCAGTACTTC
CDR3 protein: CASSLASGGETQYF

clone size: .
D gene: TRBD2
V gene: TRBV11-3
J gene: TRBJ2-1
CDR3 DNA: TGTGCCAGCAGCTTAGGGACGGGAGGGGTGAATGAGCAGTTCTTC
CDR3 protein: CASSLGTGGVNEQFF

clone size: .
D gene: .
V gene: TRBV7-2
J gene: TRBJ1-2
CDR3 DNA: TGTGCCAGCAGCTTAGGGCAGGCGATCTATGGCTACACCTTC
CDR3 protein: CASSLGQAIYGYTF

clone size: once
D gene: .
V gene: TRBV9
J gene: TRBJ2-3
CDR3 DNA: TGTGCCAGCAGCCGAGCCGACGAAGCGGGAGATACGCAGTATTTT
CDR3 protein: CASSRADEAGDTQYF

clone size: .
D gene: .
V gene: TRBV19
J gene: TRBJ1-5
CDR3 DNA: TGTGCCAGTAGTATTATGGGTACGAGGAGCAATCAGCCCCAGCATTTT
CDR3 protein: CASSIMGTRSNQPQHF

clone size: once
D gene: .
V gene: TRBV4-3
J gene: TRBJ1-2
CDR3 DNA: TGCGCCAGCAGCCAGGACAGATCCGTCTATGGCTACACCTTC
CDR3 protein: CASSQDRSVYGYTF

clone size: .
D gene: TRBD1
V gene: TRBV19
J gene: TRBJ1-5
CDR3 DNA: TGTGCCAGTAGTTCTCGACAGGGATTTCAGCCCCAGCATTTT
CDR3 protein: CASSSRQGFQPQHF

clone size: .
D gene: TRBD2
V gene: TRBV24-1
J gene: TRBJ2-5
CDR3 DNA: TGTGCCACCAGTCTCTGGGGGGGGGAGACCCAGTACTTC
CDR3 protein: CATSLWGGETQYF

clone size: .
D gene: .
V gene: TRBV12-3/TRBV12-4
J gene: TRBJ2-5
CDR3 DNA: TGTGCCAGCAGTTTGCCGGGCCAAGAGACCCAGTACTTC
CDR3 protein: CASSLPGQETQYF

clone size: .
D gene: .
V gene: TRBV6-1
J gene: TRBJ1-2
CDR3 DNA: TGTGCCAGCAGTGAAGAAGTTTTCGGCTACACCTTC
CDR3 protein: CASSEEVFGYTF

clone size: .
D gene: TRBD2
V gene: TRBV7-2
J gene: TRBJ2-3
CDR3 DNA: TGTGCCAGCAGCTTTAGGACTAGCGGGGGGGCAGATACGCAGTATTTT
CDR3 protein: CASSFRTSGGADTQYF

clone size: .
D gene: TRBD2
V gene: TRBV4-3
J gene: TRBJ2-7
CDR3 DNA: TGCGCCAGCAGCCAAGAAATAGGAACTAGCGCCTACGAGCAGTACTTC
CDR3 protein: CASSQEIGTSAYEQYF

clone size: .
D gene: .
V gene: TRBV3-1/TRBV3-2
J gene: TRBJ1-2
CDR3 DNA: TGTGCCAGCAGCCCCACACTCCCCTCTAGTAAGGCGGGCTACACCTTC
CDR3 protein: CASSPTLPSSKAGYTF

clone size: .
D gene: TRBD1
V gene: TRBV5-1
J gene: TRBJ1-1
CDR3 DNA: TGCGCCAGCAGCGACACAGGGGGAACCACTGAAGCTTTCTTT
CDR3 protein: CASSDTGGTTEAFF

clone size: .
D gene: .
V gene: TRBV27
J gene: TRBJ1-1
CDR3 DNA: TGTGCCAGCAGTTTATTGGGCGCGATCGGATTGAACACTGAAGCTTTCTTT
CDR3 protein: CASSLLGAIGLNTEAFF

clone size: .
D gene: .
V gene: TRBV7-2
J gene: TRBJ2-3
CDR3 DNA: TGTGCCAGCAGCTTAGCGGGAGGCACAGATACGCAGTATTTT
CDR3 protein: CASSLAGGTDTQYF

clone size: .
D gene: .
V gene: TRBV3-1/TRBV3-2
J gene: TRBJ1-4
CDR3 DNA: TGTGCCAGCAGCCAACGGAGGGCTCAAAATGAAAAACTGTTTTTT
CDR3 protein: CASSQRRAQNEKLFF

clone size: .
D gene: .
V gene: TRBV11-3
J gene: TRBJ2-1
CDR3 DNA: TGTGCCAGCAGCTTGTCGTTTGGAATTTCCTACAATGAGCAGTTCTTC
CDR3 protein: CASSLSFGISYNEQFF

clone size: .
D gene: .
V gene: TRBV7-3
J gene: TRBJ2-5
CDR3 DNA: TGTGCCAGCAGCTTAAACCGAGGGGAGACCCAGTACTTC
CDR3 protein: CASSLNRGETQYF

clone size: .
D gene: TRBD1
V gene: TRBV7-2
J gene: TRBJ2-3
CDR3 DNA: TGTGCCAGCAGCCTCGGACAGGGTGGGGGCACAGATACGCAGTATTTT
CDR3 protein: CASSLGQGGGTDTQYF

clone size: once
D gene: .
V gene: TRBV15
J gene: TRBJ1-2
CDR3 DNA: TGTGCCACCGGAGGGGGGACACTTCCTACCTATGGCTACACCTTC
CDR3 protein: CATGGGTLPTYGYTF

clone size: .
D gene: .
V gene: TRBV5-4
J gene: TRBJ2-2
CDR3 DNA: TGTGCCAGCAGCTTGGAACGGCAGACCACCGGGGAGCTGTTTTTT
CDR3 protein: CASSLERQTTGELFF

clone size: .
D gene: .
V gene: TRBV10-3
J gene: TRBJ1-2
CDR3 DNA: TGTGCCATCAGGACAGAGTGGACAACCAACTATGGCTACACCTTC
CDR3 protein: CAIRTEWTTNYGYTF